The 25 T cell receptor beta chains presented below share a single source sample, sequenced in a study of blood T cell repertoires in COVID-19. Here immunoSEQ multiplex PCR was the method, and the copy in TCRdb shows in-frame clones only, minus some. The table lists 130,000 or so clones, over 60% of them singletons. The specimen sequenced was peripheral blood. The receptors stem from a woman in her 70s with acute or convalescent COVID-19.

The rearrangement uses TRBV6-2 or TRBV6-3 and TRBJ2-5; D possibly corresponds to TRBD2 (6 bases). With 0 bases removed from V and 4 bases from J, the gap between germline ends came to 12 bases. This CDR3 is built from 15 residues. Germline CDR1 is MNHEY and CDR2 is SVGEGT. This CDR3 reads CASSYSGGTLETQYF. The DNA for the CDR3 is TGTGCCAGCAGTTACTCGGGCGGGACGCTAGAGACCCAGTACTTC.

In this sample, this clone is medium-sized. The chain joins TRBV5-1 to TRBJ2-1; a weak D match, TRBD1 (5 bases). The CDR3 covers 16 residues. CDR1 is SGHRS, CDR2 YFSETQ, per germline. Trimming stripped 4 bases from V and 8 bases from J, with 22 bases between. CDR3 coding DNA: TGCGCCAGCAGCCCATTGTGGGGCCATTCAGGAGATGAGCAGTTCTTC. Its translation: CASSPLWGHSGDEQFF.

The chain couples TRBV9 to TRBJ1-4; the D is unclear. Trimming stripped 0 bases from V and 8 bases from J, with 8 bases between. Germline V CDR1 and CDR2: SGDLS, YYNGEE. The CDR3 totals 13 residues. The CDR3 DNA reads TGTGCCAGCAGCGTAGGCGGCGACGAAAAACTGTTTTTT. This translates into CASSVGGDEKLFF.

The chain couples TRBV18 to TRBJ1-2; D remains ambiguous. The CDR3 is made up of 13 amino acids. Germline V CDR1 and CDR2: KGHSH, LQKENI. The V end was cut by 6 bases, the J end by 0 bases, with 8 bases between. CDR3 loop: CASSQDTNYGYTF. The CDR3 DNA follows: TGTGCCAGCTCTCAGGATACTAACTATGGCTACACCTTC. Complete variable domain (other parts from reference TRBV18 and TRBJ1-2): NAGVMQNPRHLVRRRGQEARLRCSPMKGHSHVYWYRQLPEEGLKFMVYLQKENIIDESGMPKERFSAEFPKEGPSILRIQQVVRGDSAAYFCASSQDTNYGYTFGSGTRLTVV.

The rearrangement links TRBV4-3 to TRBJ2-3; TRBD1 agrees at 8 bases. CDR1 and CDR2 from the germline V gene are LGHNA and YSLEER. The CDR3 is made up of 18 amino acids. V gave up 2 bases and J gave up 2 bases; unmatched junction bases: 12. DNA for the CDR3: TGCGCCAGCAGCCAATACGTGTTACAGGGGGGCCTCACAGATACGCAGTATTTT. It encodes CASSQYVLQGGLTDTQYF.

DNA for the CDR3: TGTGCCAGCAGCCAAGCTCCCCCATCGGCTAGCGGGGTGGAGACCCAGTACTTC. Protein product: CASSQAPPSASGVETQYF. The chain links TRBV3-1 (or the pseudogene TRBV3-2) to TRBJ2-5; 9 bases agree with TRBD2. With 1 base clipped from V and 5 bases from J, the junction kept 14 bases outside the gene matches. From germline, CDR1 is LGHDT and CDR2 YNNKEL (reference sequence). This CDR3 contains 18 residues.

The chain uses TRBV9 and TRBJ2-3, with 13 bases matching TRBD2. Per germline, CDR1 SGDLS and CDR2 YYNGEE. The length of the CDR3 is 16 residues. After removal of 4 bases from V and 5 bases from J, the junction contained 7 bases not matched to a gene. The CDR3 spells CASSNGLAGAEDTQYF. The DNA of the CDR3 is TGTGCCAGCAGCAATGGACTAGCGGGGGCCGAAGATACGCAGTATTTT.

This clone has more than one count but fewer than ten. This chain connects TRBV5-4 to TRBJ2-1; TRBD1 might be the D (6 bases). The CDR3 sequence is 14 residues long. V shed 2 bases and J shed 6 bases, with 12 bases lying between them. Germline-derived CDR1 and CDR2 are SGHNT and YYREEE (reference sequence). The CDR3 sequence is CASSLTGQSNEQFF. The CDR3 region has the DNA TGTGCCAGCAGCTTAACAGGACAGAGCAATGAGCAGTTCTTC.

This chain connects TRBV7-2 to TRBJ1-5; TRBD1 is a possible D gene (5 bases). Trimming took off 1 base at V and 3 bases at J, with 16 bases between the two ends. CDR1 and CDR2 (germline): SGHTA, FQGNSA. The length of the CDR3 is 17 residues. Here the CDR3 reads CASSLVAPTVNNQPQHF. In nucleotides, the CDR3 is TGTGCCAGCAGCTTAGTCGCTCCGACAGTCAACAATCAGCCCCAGCATTTT. Full variable domain (rest looked up from reference TRBV7-2 and TRBJ1-5): GAGVSQSPSNKVTEKGKDVELRCDPISGHTALYWYRQSLGQGLEFLIYFQGNSAPDKSGLPSDRFSAERTGGSVSTLTIQRTQQEDSAVYLCASSLVAPTVNNQPQHFGDGTRLSIL.

This clone has only one observation. This sequence joins TRBV10-3 and TRBJ2-5; 10 bases are shared with TRBD2. This CDR3 is 14 amino acids long. The trim removed 4 bases at V and 5 bases at J, leaving 4 bases unmatched. The germline gives CDR1 ENHRY, CDR2 SYGVKD. CDR3: CAISGTSGTETQYF. CDR3 nucleotide sequence: TGTGCCATCAGTGGGACTAGCGGAACGGAGACCCAGTACTTC.

The chain links TRBV11-2 to TRBJ1-3; 11 nucleotides agree with TRBD1. The junction had 4 bases not matched to a gene; V was cut back by 5 bases and J by 4 bases. The germline V gene encodes CDR1 SGHAT and CDR2 FQNNGV. The CDR3 loop spans 15 amino acids. CDR3 residues: CASSLWTGGGNTIYF. DNA of the CDR3: TGTGCCAGCAGCCTTTGGACAGGGGGCGGAAACACCATATATTTT. The whole variable domain, filled in from reference TRBV11-2 and TRBJ1-3, reads EAGVAQSPRYKIIEKRQSVAFWCNPISGHATLYWYQQILGQGPKLLIQFQNNGVVDDSQLPKDRFSAERLKGVDSTLKIQPAKLEDSAVYLCASSLWTGGGNTIYFGEGSWLTVV.

CDR3 DNA: TGTGCTAGTGGTTTGGTACAGGGGGGACGTCCCTACAATGAGCAGTTCTTC. It is translated as CASGLVQGGRPYNEQFF. The J gene is TRBJ2-1, the V gene TRBV12-5; 8 positions agree with TRBD1. The V segment lost 0 bases and the J segment 2 bases; nucleotides outside the gene matches: 6. The CDR3 has 17 residues. Germline V gene sequence: CDR1 LGHNT, CDR2 FRNRAP.

The rearrangement links TRBV27 to TRBJ2-1, with D possibly TRBD1 on 6 matching bases. This CDR3 region has 13 residues. V was shortened by 5 bases and J by 15 bases, with 20 bases between the two germline ends. Germline V lookup: CDR1 MNHEY, CDR2 SMNVEV (reference sequence). The CDR3 DNA reads as TGTGCCAGCAGTCCTCACAATACAGGGATTTGGTTCTTC. As protein: CASSPHNTGIWFF.

The chain carries TRBV5-4 and TRBJ2-3; D ambiguous. The CDR3 has 15 amino acids. The V and J ends lost 5 bases and 0 bases respectively, with 13 bases between them. Germline V lookup: CDR1 SGHNT, CDR2 YYREEE (reference sequence). CDR3 bases: TGTGCCAGCAGTTTGACTGTATCTAGCACAGATACGCAGTATTTT. Translation gives CASSLTVSSTDTQYF.

This clone appeared a few times. The V and J genes are TRBV28 and TRBJ1-6; D gene uncertain. The V and J ends lost 2 bases and 11 bases respectively, with 16 bases between them. This CDR3 comprises 15 residues. CDR1 is MDHEN and CDR2 is SYDVKM in the germline V gene. CDR3 coding DNA: TGTGCCAGCAGTTTACTAGGGAGGGAGAAGGCACCCCTCCACTTT. The encoded protein is CASSLLGREKAPLHF. Supplemented by reference TRBV28 and TRBJ1-6, the full variable domain reads DVKVTQSSRYLVKRTGEKVFLECVQDMDHENMFWYRQDPGLGLRLIYFSYDVKMKEKGDIPEGYSVSREKKERFSLILESASTNQTSMYLCASSLLGREKAPLHFGNGTRLTVT.

The rearrangement links TRBV12-3 or TRBV12-4 to TRBJ1-1; no definite D call. Trimming took 9 bases from V and 1 from J, leaving 12 bases between them. There are 13 residues in the CDR3. DNA of the CDR3: TGTGCCAGTAAGGAGTCTCCGAACACTGAAGCTTTCTTT. Amino acid sequence: CASKESPNTEAFF.

V is TRBV19 and J is TRBJ1-5; the match to TRBD1 covers 7 bases. The V segment lost 5 bases and the J segment 7 bases; nucleotides outside the gene matches: 8. CDR3 length equals 14 residues. Germline loops: CDR1 LNHDA, CDR2 SQIVND (reference sequence). Here the CDR3 DNA reads TGTGCCAGTAGTCTACAGGGGATCGGGCAGCCCCAGCATTTT. Its translation is CASSLQGIGQPQHF.

This clone has a handful of counts. The chain is built from TRBV6-4 and TRBJ2-2, with D possibly matching TRBD2 (6 bases). The CDR3 is 14 residues long. Germline V gene sequence: CDR1 MRHNA, CDR2 SNTAGT. The germline V and J ends were trimmed by 2 bases and 4 bases, with 8 bases remaining between them. The CDR3 reads CASSDGTLTGELFF. The CDR3 bases are TGTGCCAGCAGTGACGGGACTCTCACCGGGGAGCTGTTTTTT.

The rearrangement uses TRBV9 and TRBJ1-6; 8 bases line up with TRBD1. CDR3 length equals 16 residues. V was pared by 0 bases and J by 8 bases, with 7 bases of the junction left unmatched. The germline V gene encodes CDR1 SGDLS and CDR2 YYNGEE. The chain's CDR3 is CASSVGQGAEDSPLHF. CDR3 DNA sequence: TGTGCCAGCAGCGTAGGGCAGGGGGCTGAAGATTCACCCCTCCACTTT.

The chain has TRBV12-3 or TRBV12-4 and TRBJ1-5; no clear D gene. Trimming took off 1 base at V and 5 bases at J, with 3 bases between the two ends. The CDR3 has 12 residues. CDR3 residues: CASSLGHQPQHF. CDR3 sequence (DNA): TGTGCCAGCAGTTTAGGGCATCAGCCCCAGCATTTT.

The chain links TRBV19 to TRBJ2-1; 9 bases are shared with TRBD1. CDR3 length equals 15 residues. Germline CDR1 LNHDA, CDR2 SQIVND (reference sequence). The trim removed 7 bases at V and 9 bases at J, leaving 13 bases unmatched. The CDR3 DNA sequence: TGTGCCAGTACCCCTAGGGGGACAGGGCTGGGTGAGCAGTTCTTC. Protein: CASTPRGTGLGEQFF.

The V and J genes are TRBV29-1 and TRBJ1-1; D possibly corresponds to TRBD1 (6 bases). Germline CDR1 is SQVTM and CDR2 is ANQGSEA. V was clipped by 6 bases and J by 0 bases, with 11 bases between them. This CDR3 contains 13 residues. The CDR3 coding sequence is TGCAGCGTCAACAGGGACATGAACACTGAAGCTTTCTTT. Translation: CSVNRDMNTEAFF.

The chain carries TRBV5-6 and TRBJ2-1, with 7 bases matching TRBD1. Germline lookup yields CDR1 SGHDT and CDR2 YYEEEE. CDR3 size: 17 residues. Trimming cost V 4 bases and J 0 bases; bases outside gene matches: 10. The CDR3 DNA follows: TGTGCCAGCAGCCTAAAGGGACAGACAAGCTCCTACAATGAGCAGTTCTTC. Translation gives CASSLKGQTSSYNEQFF.

The chain has TRBV29-1 and TRBJ2-1, with TRBD1 identical over 9 bases. CDR1 and CDR2 (germline): SQVTM, ANQGSEA. V was clipped by 7 bases and J by 3 bases; unmatched bases: 19. The CDR3 is 18 amino acids. Written as DNA, the CDR3 is TGCAGCGCAAACACTGGAGGGAGGACAGGGGTCTACTACAATGAGCAGTTCTTC. Encoded protein: CSANTGGRTGVYYNEQFF.

This clone has just a few counts. This rearrangement joins TRBV5-1 to TRBJ2-1; TRBD2 matches 12 bases. The germline gives CDR1 SGHRS, CDR2 YFSETQ. This CDR3 has 16 residues. J was trimmed by 8 bases and V by 1 base; bases with no gene match: 7. The CDR3: CASSLPSGGALDEQFF. The CDR3 DNA follows: TGCGCCAGCAGCTTGCCTAGCGGGGGGGCCCTCGATGAGCAGTTCTTC.